These 10 T cell receptor beta chains were sequenced from one sample in a study of shared clonotypes between healthy human individuals. Measured with immunoSEQ multiplex PCR; TCRdb has only the in-frame clones, and not every one. The sample lists roughly 1,000,000 clones; 70% to 80% were seen once. Sequencing was performed on memory CD4+ T cells from PBMCs. Subset given: CD45RA-negative fraction. The receptor source for this set is a young man in good health. Some clones in this sample may be carry-over from other donors' samples.

The V call is TRBV9, the J call TRBJ2-1, with 9 bases that match TRBD1. With 3 bases clipped from V and 9 bases from J, the junction kept 4 bases outside the gene matches. The CDR3 spans 13 residues. Germline V gene lookup returns CDR1 SGDLS and CDR2 YYNGEE. The CDR3 nucleotides read TGTGCCAGCAGCGGTGGGACAGGGCTTGAGCAGTTCTTC. It codes for CASSGGTGLEQFF.

Turning to this clone: The same CDR3 is also encoded by other DNA sequences in this sample. The chain links TRBV9 to TRBJ2-3; D might be TRBD2 (5 bases). Trimming cost V 0 bases and J 2 bases, with 7 bases left between them. The CDR3 has 14 residues. The germline gives CDR1 SGDLS, CDR2 YYNGEE. CDR3 sequence: CASSVGTFTDTQYF. CDR3 in DNA: TGTGCCAGCAGCGTAGGGACTTTCACAGATACGCAGTATTTT.

This chain joins TRBV28 and TRBJ1-1; no definite D call. With 5 bases removed from V and 12 bases from J, the gap between germline ends came to 13 bases. CDR3 size: 11 residues. Germline CDR1 is MDHEN and CDR2 is SYDVKM. The CDR3 here is CASSSFPTTFF. The DNA of the CDR3 is TGTGCCAGCAGTAGCTTCCCGACGACTTTCTTT. The full variable domain, rest sourced from reference TRBV28 and TRBJ1-1, is DVKVTQSSRYLVKRTGEKVFLECVQDMDHENMFWYRQDPGLGLRLIYFSYDVKMKEKGDIPEGYSVSREKKERFSLILESASTNQTSMYLCASSSFPTTFFGQGTRLTVV.

The chain has TRBV29-1 and TRBJ2-1; D is unclear. V shed 5 bases and J shed 3 bases, with 8 bases lying between them. Germline values: CDR1 SQVTM, CDR2 ANQGSEA. The CDR3 is made up of 12 amino acids. The CDR3 DNA follows: TGCAGCGTTTCTTTGCGCTACAATGAGCAGTTCTTC. It yields the protein CSVSLRYNEQFF.

CDR3 in DNA: TGCGCCAGCAGCAGGCTAGCGTCATCCTACGAGCAGTACTTC. This gives the protein CASSRLASSYEQYF. The chain joins TRBV5-1 to TRBJ2-7; a possible D gene is TRBD2 (6 bases). CDR3 length: 14 amino acids. Germline V gene sequence: CDR1 SGHRS, CDR2 YFSETQ. With 4 bases removed from V and 1 base from J, the gap between germline ends came to 12 bases.

V gene TRBV5-4 combines with J gene TRBJ2-1; D call uncertain. The germline CDR1 and CDR2 sequences are SGHNT and YYREEE (reference sequence). The germline V and J ends were trimmed by 4 bases and 0 bases, with 8 bases remaining between them. The CDR3 runs 14 residues. The CDR3, as DNA: TGTGCCAGCAGCCCTTCTAGCTCCTACAATGAGCAGTTCTTC. It is translated as CASSPSSSYNEQFF.

The chain recombines TRBV11-2 with TRBJ2-7, with 11 bases matching TRBD2. The CDR3 is 16 amino acids. Unmatched junction bases numbered 8, after V lost 1 base and J lost 6 bases. Germline V lookup: CDR1 SGHAT, CDR2 FQNNGV. The CDR3 sequence is CASSLAASGRSGEQYF. The CDR3 DNA is TGTGCCAGCAGCTTAGCTGCTAGCGGGAGGTCGGGCGAGCAGTACTTC. Based on the CDR3 plus reference TRBV11-2 and TRBJ2-7, the full variable domain is EAGVAQSPRYKIIEKRQSVAFWCNPISGHATLYWYQQILGQGPKLLIQFQNNGVVDDSQLPKDRFSAERLKGVDSTLKIQPAKLEDSAVYLCASSLAASGRSGEQYFGPGTRLTVT.

This clone was seen just once. V is TRBV6-6 and J is TRBJ2-3, with TRBD1 as a possible D gene (6 bases). The CDR3 runs 14 residues. Germline V CDR1 and CDR2: MNHNY, SVGAGI (reference sequence). V was trimmed by 1 base and J by 4 bases, leaving 9 bases between them. The CDR3: CASSYYRDSDTQYF. Here the CDR3 DNA reads TGTGCCAGCAGTTACTACAGGGATTCAGATACGCAGTATTTT.

The chain recombines TRBV28 with TRBJ2-7, with D unclear. The CDR3 is made up of 15 amino acids. CDR1 MDHEN and CDR2 SYDVKM come from the germline V gene. Trimming removed 4 bases at V and 0 bases at J, with 13 bases between. The DNA for the CDR3 is TGTGCCAGCAGTTCCCCCCCCCACAGCTCCTACGAGCAGTACTTC. Protein sequence: CASSSPPHSSYEQYF. The whole variable domain, remainder taken from reference TRBV28 and TRBJ2-7, is DVKVTQSSRYLVKRTGEKVFLECVQDMDHENMFWYRQDPGLGLRLIYFSYDVKMKEKGDIPEGYSVSREKKERFSLILESASTNQTSMYLCASSSPPHSSYEQYFGPGTRLTVT.

The chain employs TRBV7-9 and TRBJ2-7; possibly TRBD2 for D (5 bases). In germline, CDR1 is SEHNR, CDR2 FQNEAQ (reference sequence). CDR3 length equals 18 residues. V lost 3 bases and J 5 bases, leaving 26 bases between the germline ends. The CDR3: CASSFRRQVDRGIDEQYF. CDR3 bases: TGTGCCAGCAGCTTTAGGCGCCAGGTTGATCGGGGAATCGACGAGCAGTACTTC.